This T cell receptor beta chain was captured by sequencing in a study of T cell changes during pregnancy in multiple sclerosis. TCRdb's copy holds only in-frame clones and misses some; the assay was immunoSEQ multiplex PCR. The table includes tens of thousands of clones, roughly 89% detected once. Per germline, CDR1 MGHDK and CDR2 SYGVNS. Trimming removed 4 bases at V and 6 bases at J, with 12 bases between. The CDR3 is 13 residues long. The source material was CD4+ T cells from peripheral blood mononuclear cells, sampled in the first trimester of pregnancy. The receptor was isolated from a female donor with multiple sclerosis, enrolled in a pregnancy study. The rearrangement links TRBV25-1 to TRBJ1-1, with D perhaps matching TRBD1 (6 bases). As DNA, the CDR3 is TGTGCCAGCAGTGGAGGGGGACCGGCTGAAGCTTTCTTT. Amino acid sequence: CASSGGGPAEAFF.